The clone carrying this T cell receptor (beta chain) was counted a single time. The source of the sample is a study of PD-1 blockade in mismatch repair-deficient tumors. TCRdb's copy holds only in-frame clones and misses some; the assay was immunoSEQ multiplex PCR. Of 85,000 to 130,000 clones listed, 82% were seen once; the top ten hold approximately 6.7%. The CDR3 extends over 15 amino acids. Germline V gene sequence: CDR1 MNHEY, CDR2 SVGAGI. The germline V and J ends were trimmed by 2 bases and 0 bases, with 8 bases remaining between them. The chain joins TRBV6-5 to TRBJ2-1; the D is unclear. The receptor's source is an adult with mismatch repair-deficient cancer. Sequenced material: peripheral blood, taken about eight months after starting pembrolizumab. CDR3 sequence reads: CASSYLGDSYNEQFF. Here the CDR3 DNA reads TGTGCCAGCAGTTACCTTGGTGACTCCTACAATGAGCAGTTCTTC.